The source of this TCR beta chain is a study of blood T cells in healthy people across ages. The V and J ends lost 8 bases and 4 bases respectively, with 16 bases between them. The CDR3 is 14 residues long. Germline V gene lookup returns CDR1 ENHRY and CDR2 SYGVKD. Using a J-beta primer mix together with a sample-barcoded 5' primer, a second PCR was run for about 6 to 11 cycles. TCRdb reprocessed the 5' RACE reads with MiXCR, giving one entry per CDR3 protein. The data contain some 670,000 distinct CDR3 sequences, about 51% of them singletons. Study findings and constraints: CMV status of donors was not determined, possibly confounding expanded clonotype changes.

No fewer than 6 micrograms of total RNA were isolated from every sample. On this clonotype: Antigen: not known.

Material: blood. The V call is TRBV10-3, the J call TRBJ2-3, with D perhaps TRBD2 (6 bases). The TCR sequence derives from a woman older than 75 in good health. The CDR3 sequence is CAILVILAPDTQYF. For the CDR3, the DNA is TGTGCCATCCTTGTTATACTAGCCCCAGATACGCAGTATTTT.